This T cell receptor (beta chain) was obtained from a study of blood T cells in healthy people across ages. The individuals who served as donors were healthy Caucasians living in Russia, aged roughly 6 to 95. Isolation per sample recovered at least 6 million PBMCs. Germline V gene data show CDR1 as SQVTM and CDR2 as ANQGSEA. V dropped 5 bases and J dropped 5 bases, with 15 bases sitting between them. The CDR3 is 13 residues long. With regard to this clonotype: The antigen is undetermined.

It was with a sample-barcoded 5' primer and a J-beta primer mix that a second PCR of roughly 6 to 12 cycles was run. TCRdb redid the calling of the 5' RACE reads with MiXCR, one entry per CDR3 protein. Seen here are about 830,000 distinct CDR3 sequences, around 62% observed once, and the top ten hold 28%. Regarding the study as a whole: Long-lived donors had more naive CD4+ cells and higher diversity than aged donors. Age showed a roughly linear inverse relationship with TCR beta diversity per million T cells.

The receptor comes from a man aged 25 to 40 in good health. V and J are TRBV29-1 and TRBJ1-1, with D maybe TRBD1 (5 bases). The sample comprised blood. In DNA form, the CDR3 reads TGCAGCGTTAATCAGGGCGGTTGGACTGAAGCTTTCTTT. Translating gives CSVNQGGWTEAFF.